This T cell receptor (beta chain) derives from a study of blood T cells in healthy people across ages. As concerns this clonotype: Its cognate antigen is unknown.

Study observations and caveats: A strong correlation between TCR beta diversity and naive T cell percentage was seen. From one million sequenced T cells, diversity estimates were lower bounds.

Donors gave ten milliliters of peripheral blood apiece. At least 5 micrograms of total RNA were extracted per sample. This CDR3 spans 16 amino acids. The ends lost 6 bases at V and 3 bases at J; junction bases unmatched: 10. Germline loops: CDR1 MNHEY, CDR2 SVGAGI. PCR was performed a second time for roughly 7 to 11 cycles using a sample-barcoded 5' primer and a J-beta primer mix. From the 5' RACE reads, TCRdb called clonotypes with MiXCR, one entry per CDR3 protein. The table records more than 650,000 distinct CDR3 sequences, 20% to 25% of them present only once. The sequenced sample was blood. The chain links TRBV6-5 to TRBJ2-2, with 7 bases aligning to TRBD1. The sequence was collected from a man in his sixties or seventies in good health. The CDR3 bases are TGTGCCAGCAGGGCGGACAGGCGCGCGGACACCGGGGAGCTGTTTTTT. The encoded protein is CASRADRRADTGELFF.